These 20 T cell receptor beta chains share one sample of origin, sequenced in a study of monozygotic twins with inflammatory bowel disease. TCRdb re-called the 5' RACE reads and shows each CDR3 protein once, DNA omitted. The listing records approximately 390,000 distinct CDR3 sequences. Sequencing was performed on blood. The receptors shown here come from a human donor with ulcerative colitis or Crohn's disease, or a healthy co-twin of an affected twin (not recorded which).

The gene calls are TRBV18 and TRBJ1-1. The V gene's germline CDR1 is KGHSH and CDR2 LQKENI. CDR3 length: 16 amino acids. CDR3 in amino acids: CASSPQNEWMHTEAFF.

Here the CDR3 reads CATSGTGAATKRETQYF. The V call is TRBV24-1, the J call TRBJ2-5. This CDR3 has 17 amino acids. The germline V gene encodes CDR1 KGHDR and CDR2 SFDVKD.

CDR3 loop: CAWILPGRMNTEAFF. The chain is built from TRBV30 and TRBJ1-1. The CDR3 is 15 residues long. CDR1 GTSNPN and CDR2 SVGIG come from the germline V gene (reference sequence). The full variable domain, its missing parts supplied by reference TRBV30 and TRBJ1-1, is SQTIHQWPATLVQPVGSPLSLECTVEGTSNPNLYWYRQAAGRGLQLLFYSVGIGQISSEVPQNLSASRPQDRQFILSSKKLLLSDSGFYLCAWILPGRMNTEAFFGQGTRLTVV.

The chain links TRBV14 to TRBJ2-5; TCRdb designates TRBD1, a call that cannot be tested without DNA. CDR3 size: 15 residues. Per the germline V gene, CDR1 is SGHDN and CDR2 is FVKESK. The CDR3 sequence is CASSLGQGRSETQYF. Looking up the rest from reference TRBV14 and TRBJ2-5 gives the full variable domain: EAGVTQFPSHSVIEKGQTVTLRCDPISGHDNLYWYRRVMGKEIKFLLHFVKESKQDESGMPNNRFLAERTGGTYSTLKVQPAELEDSGVYFCASSLGQGRSETQYFGPGTRLLVL.

This chain uses TRBV20-1 with TRBJ2-7. The CDR3 extends over 12 amino acids. Looked up from germline, CDR1 is DFQATT and CDR2 is SNEGSKA (reference sequence). The CDR3 loop reads CSQRTGPYEQYF.

The chain carries TRBV20-1 and TRBJ2-2; TCRdb's D call, TRBD2, is unchecked because there is no DNA. The CDR3 extends over 15 amino acids. Per the germline V gene, CDR1 is DFQATT and CDR2 is SNEGSKA (reference sequence). The CDR3 spells CSARTAGMNTGELFF.

The rearrangement joins TRBV28 to TRBJ2-7; TCRdb's D call of TRBD2 is untestable without DNA. There are 15 residues in the CDR3. From germline, CDR1 is MDHEN and CDR2 SYDVKM. CDR3 loop: CASRTSGLSSYEQYF.

The gene calls are TRBV10-3 and TRBJ2-7; TCRdb lists TRBD2, though no DNA is available to test this call. In germline, CDR1 is ENHRY, CDR2 SYGVKD. This CDR3 comprises 15 residues. The CDR3 here is CAIKSPGVSSYEQYF.

The rearrangement links TRBV3-1 to TRBJ2-6. Germline V gene data show CDR1 as LGHDT and CDR2 as YNNKEL (reference sequence). The CDR3 consists of 16 residues. Here the CDR3 reads CASSQYPVSGANVLTF.

The chain employs TRBV6-1 and TRBJ2-7; TCRdb's D call, TRBD1, is unchecked because there is no DNA. The CDR3 sequence is 15 residues long. CDR1 is MNHNS, CDR2 SASEGT, per germline. The CDR3 loop reads CASSPWGGSPYEQYF.

The chain couples TRBV7-3 to TRBJ2-1. This CDR3 comprises 15 residues. Germline-derived CDR1 and CDR2 are SGHTA and FQGTGA. Here the CDR3 reads CASSLSQQTGNEQFF. Filled out from reference TRBV7-3 and TRBJ2-1, the complete variable domain reads GAGVSQTPSNKVTEKGKYVELRCDPISGHTALYWYRQSLGQGPEFLIYFQGTGAADDSGLPNDRFFAVRPEGSVSTLKIQRTERGDSAVYLCASSLSQQTGNEQFFGPGTRLTVL.

The chain uses TRBV6-2 or TRBV6-3 and TRBJ1-5; TCRdb selects TRBD1, and the lack of DNA leaves this call unchecked. The CDR3 consists of 14 residues. Germline CDR1 is MNHEY and CDR2 is SVGEGT. CDR3 in amino acids: CASSLGGRGQPQHF.

This chain joins TRBV7-9 and TRBJ1-2. This CDR3 spans 17 amino acids. Germline V gene sequence: CDR1 SEHNR, CDR2 FQNEAQ (reference sequence). The CDR3 spells CASSLADVGRANYGYTF. The complete variable domain, with remaining parts taken from reference TRBV7-9 and TRBJ1-2, reads DTGVSQNPRHKITKRGQNVTFRCDPISEHNRLYWYRQTLGQGPEFLTYFQNEAQLEKSRLLSDRFSAERPKGSFSTLEIQRTEQGDSAMYLCASSLADVGRANYGYTFGSGTRLTVV.

The chain has TRBV20-1 and TRBJ2-3; checking the TCRdb D call of TRBD1 is not possible without DNA. The length of the CDR3 is 14 residues. CDR1 DFQATT and CDR2 SNEGSKA come from the germline V gene (reference sequence). The CDR3 is CSVQGDGGTDTQYF.

This chain uses TRBV9 with TRBJ2-5; the TCRdb D gene call, TRBD1, has no DNA to confirm it. Germline assignment: CDR1 SGDLS and CDR2 YYNGEE. This CDR3 contains 14 residues. CDR3 amino acids: CASSVAGRPGTQYF.

This chain links TRBV4-1 with TRBJ1-5. The CDR3 sequence is 15 residues long. Germline V gene data show CDR1 as MGHRA and CDR2 as YSYEKL. The CDR3: CASSQVEGRQEPQHF.

This chain joins TRBV12-3 or TRBV12-4 and TRBJ2-6; the TCRdb D gene call, TRBD1, has no DNA to confirm it. The CDR3 consists of 16 residues. CDR3 residues: CASSLFGAGGANVLTF.

This rearrangement joins TRBV6-5 to TRBJ1-6. Per germline, CDR1 MNHEY and CDR2 SVGAGI. The CDR3 runs 18 residues. CDR3 amino acids: CASSYSTGRSSYNSPLHF.

This chain connects TRBV5-1 to TRBJ2-7; as DNA is missing, the TRBD1 call by TCRdb cannot be tested. The CDR3 consists of 16 residues. The germline V gene encodes CDR1 SGHRS and CDR2 YFSETQ. Here the CDR3 reads CASSLEGGQGANEQYF.

The V call is TRBV10-2, the J call TRBJ1-1; the D call from TCRdb, TRBD1, cannot be confirmed without DNA. This CDR3 spans 13 amino acids. The germline gives CDR1 WSHSY, CDR2 SAAADI. The CDR3 sequence is CASSVGPGTEAFF.